What follows are 22 T cell receptor beta chains derived from one specimen sequenced in a study of blood T cell repertoires in COVID-19. This table comes from immunoSEQ multiplex PCR, and its TCRdb copy is limited to in-frame clones, with some not included. This table has 400,000 or so clones, roughly 91% appearing once. Sequenced input: PBMCs or T cells enriched from blood (not recorded which). These receptors originate from a man aged 18 to 35 who had recovered from COVID-19.

The V gene is TRBV25-1, the J gene TRBJ2-7; 7 nucleotides align to TRBD1. There are 14 residues in the CDR3. Germline V lookup: CDR1 MGHDK, CDR2 SYGVNS. V lost 2 bases and J lost 7; bases outside the gene matches: 8. CDR3: CASSEGTVTGEQYF. The CDR3 DNA reads TGTGCCAGCAGTGAAGGGACAGTAACGGGGGAGCAGTACTTC.

The chain joins TRBV6-2 or TRBV6-3 to TRBJ1-2, with D tentatively TRBD1 (6 bases). CDR1 is MNHEY and CDR2 is SVGEGT in the germline V gene. V was cut by 2 bases and J by 5 bases, with 15 bases left in between. CDR3 length: 15 amino acids. CDR3: CASSYPNREGYGYTF. The CDR3 nucleotides read TGTGCCAGCAGTTACCCGAACAGGGAAGGGTATGGCTACACCTTC.

This clone was picked up a small number of times. In DNA form, the CDR3 reads TGTGCCAGCAGAACCGACAGGGGAGGGAATTCACCCCTCCACTTT. Residues: CASRTDRGGNSPLHF. The chain joins TRBV6-6 to TRBJ1-6, with 8 bases fitting TRBD1. Unmatched junction bases numbered 8, after V lost 6 bases and J lost 7 bases. CDR3 size: 15 residues. CDR1 MNHNY and CDR2 SVGAGI come from the germline V gene (reference sequence).

The genes are TRBV9 and TRBJ2-1, with 13 nucleotides matching TRBD2. The germline CDR1 and CDR2 sequences are SGDLS and YYNGEE. The CDR3 runs to 15 residues. V lost 1 base to trimming and J lost 9 bases; unmatched junction nucleotides: 4. The CDR3 DNA reads as TGTGCCAGCAGCGTAACTAGCGGGGGGGCCGGTGAGCAGTTCTTC. Protein: CASSVTSGGAGEQFF.

This clone was detected once. V and J are TRBV11-3 and TRBJ2-1, with 11 bases that match TRBD2. This CDR3 contains 16 residues. V lost 5 bases and J lost 7; bases outside the gene matches: 10. The germline gives CDR1 SGHNT, CDR2 YENEEA. The CDR3 bases are TGTGCCAGCAGCCCCCCACTAGCGGGGGTCTATAATGAGCAGTTCTTC. It is translated as CASSPPLAGVYNEQFF. The full variable domain, in which reference TRBV11-3 and TRBJ2-1 provide the parts outside the CDR3, is EAGVVQSPRYKIIEKKQPVAFWCNPISGHNTLYWYLQNLGQGPELLIRYENEEAVDDSQLPKDRFSAERLKGVDSTLKIQPAELGDSAVYLCASSPPLAGVYNEQFFGPGTRLTVL.

The V and J genes are TRBV2 and TRBJ1-2; D call uncertain. The V gene's germline CDR1 is SNHLY and CDR2 FYNNEI. V lost 3 bases and J lost 3, with 8 bases in between. The CDR3 is 13 residues long. The CDR3 reads CASSDTQYYGYTF. The CDR3 bases are TGTGCCAGCAGTGACACTCAATACTATGGCTACACCTTC.

This chain's CDR3 is CASSLRVADTEAFF. CDR3 bases: TGCGCCAGCAGCTTGCGAGTGGCGGACACTGAAGCTTTCTTT. The chain has TRBV5-1 and TRBJ1-1; D uncertain. The V gene's germline CDR1 is SGHRS and CDR2 YFSETQ. CDR3 length equals 14 residues. Trimming took 1 base from V and 3 from J, leaving 10 bases between them.

The V gene is TRBV19, the J gene TRBJ2-1; TRBD1 matches 10 bases. CDR3 length: 14 residues. Germline trimming cut 5 bases from V and 7 bases from J; bases unmatched to any gene: 5. Germline CDR1 and CDR2: LNHDA and SQIVND (reference sequence). The CDR3 loop reads CASSPDRGPNEQFF. Written as DNA, the CDR3 is TGTGCCAGTAGTCCAGACAGGGGGCCTAATGAGCAGTTCTTC.

The chain carries TRBV7-9 and TRBJ2-6; weak D call: TRBD1 (6 bases). This CDR3 region has 17 residues. In germline, CDR1 is SEHNR, CDR2 FQNEAQ (reference sequence). V shed 1 base and J shed 0 bases, with 10 bases lying between them. The CDR3 DNA reads as TGTGCCAGCAGCTTAGTGAGGGGGAACTCTGGGGCCAACGTCCTGACTTTC. Its protein product is CASSLVRGNSGANVLTF.

The chain combines TRBV6-5 with TRBJ1-1, with no clear D. CDR3 length equals 11 residues. Trimming removed 5 bases from V and 11 bases from J, with 12 bases in between. Germline CDR1 reads MNHEY; CDR2 reads SVGAGI. In nucleotides, the CDR3 is TGTGCCAGCAGTCCTATGTTGGTGGCTTTCTTT. This gives the protein CASSPMLVAFF.

CDR3 sequence (DNA): TGTGCCAGCTCCCTATCTGGGGCCAACGTCCTGACTTTC. Translating it yields CASSLSGANVLTF. The chain is built from TRBV18 and TRBJ2-6; D is ambiguous. The CDR3 has 13 residues. The germline V gene encodes CDR1 KGHSH and CDR2 LQKENI. Trimming left V 6 bases short and J 1 base short, with 4 bases between. Looking up the rest from reference TRBV18 and TRBJ2-6 gives the full variable domain: NAGVMQNPRHLVRRRGQEARLRCSPMKGHSHVYWYRQLPEEGLKFMVYLQKENIIDESGMPKERFSAEFPKEGPSILRIQQVVRGDSAAYFCASSLSGANVLTFGAGSRLTVL.

A word on this clone: No conserved phenylalanine or tryptophan is present at the end of the CDR3, so a read error is the likely explanation. The DNA is omitted, as the CDR3 cannot be located on it reliably, and the CDR3 follows TCRdb's listing. The chain combines TRBV19 with TRBJ1-1; the D call of TRBD1 is as the table states it, not checked on the DNA. CDR1 and CDR2 from the germline V gene are LNHDA and SQIVND (reference sequence). The CDR3 is 13 residues long, ends included. This chain's CDR3 is CASREQDMPGLSV.

The gene calls are TRBV30 and TRBJ2-7; D perhaps matches TRBD1 (5 bases). This CDR3 has 13 residues. V shed 2 bases and J shed 1 base, with 9 bases lying between them. CDR1 and CDR2 from the germline V gene are GTSNPN and SVGIG (reference sequence). Written as DNA, the CDR3 is TGTGCCTGGAGTAAGGGGAAATCCTACGAGCAGTACTTC. This encodes CAWSKGKSYEQYF.

The chain combines TRBV25-1 with TRBJ2-7; D is possibly TRBD2 (5 bases). CDR3 size: 14 residues. Germline V gene sequence: CDR1 MGHDK, CDR2 SYGVNS. V lost 3 bases to trimming and J lost 1 base, with 10 bases between them. The CDR3 nucleotides are TGTGCCAGCAGTGACCCCCGGGGATCCTACGAGCAGTACTTC. Its protein is CASSDPRGSYEQYF.

As to this clone: Different DNA sequences within this sample yield the same CDR3. V gene TRBV12-3 or TRBV12-4 combines with J gene TRBJ1-2; D is possibly TRBD1 (5 bases). V was cut by 3 bases and J by 2 bases, with 7 bases left in between. This CDR3 is 13 amino acids long. The CDR3 region is CASSLTENYGYTF. In nucleotides, the CDR3 is TGTGCCAGCAGTTTGACAGAGAACTATGGCTACACCTTC.

The chain joins TRBV11-2 to TRBJ2-1; 8 bases align to TRBD2. Germline-derived CDR1 and CDR2 are SGHAT and FQNNGV. V lost 5 bases to trimming and J lost 12 bases; unmatched junction nucleotides: 6. The CDR3 loop spans 12 amino acids. CDR3 in amino acids: CASSIYRGGQFF. The CDR3 DNA reads as TGTGCCAGCAGCATCTACCGGGGGGGGCAGTTCTTC.

The J gene is TRBJ2-2, the V gene TRBV5-6; D possibly corresponds to TRBD2 (5 bases). The CDR3 extends over 15 amino acids. The ends were cut back, 4 bases at V and 4 bases at J, with 14 bases in the middle. Germline CDR1 and CDR2: SGHDT and YYEEEE. CDR3 amino acids: CASSPFGGGTGELFF. The DNA of the CDR3 is TGTGCCAGCAGCCCCTTCGGCGGAGGCACCGGGGAGCTGTTTTTT.

This chain uses TRBV2 with TRBJ2-3; D possibly corresponds to TRBD1 (6 bases). This CDR3 is built from 14 residues. Trimming took 6 bases from V and 13 from J, leaving 23 bases between them. Germline V gene lookup returns CDR1 SNHLY and CDR2 FYNNEI. CDR3 sequence reads: CASSLLTQGGSKYF. CDR3 DNA: TGTGCCAGCAGCCTTTTAACACAGGGTGGCAGCAAGTATTTT.

This CDR3 is CASTTWGDRGATNEKLFF. The CDR3 coding sequence is TGTGCCAGCACCACCTGGGGGGACAGGGGTGCAACTAATGAAAAACTGTTTTTT. V and J are TRBV7-9 and TRBJ1-4; TRBD1 matches 10 bases. V lost 7 bases to trimming and J lost 0 bases; unmatched junction nucleotides: 11. Germline V gene data show CDR1 as SEHNR and CDR2 as FQNEAQ (reference sequence). This CDR3 has 18 amino acids. The full variable domain, completed using reference TRBV7-9 and TRBJ1-4, is DTGVSQNPRHKITKRGQNVTFRCDPISEHNRLYWYRQTLGQGPEFLTYFQNEAQLEKSRLLSDRFSAERPKGSFSTLEIQRTEQGDSAMYLCASTTWGDRGATNEKLFFGSGTQLSVL.

The chain has TRBV3-1 (or the pseudogene TRBV3-2) and TRBJ2-5; D perhaps matches TRBD1 (5 bases). In germline, CDR1 is LGHDT, CDR2 YNNKEL (reference sequence). The CDR3 runs to 14 residues. V lost 3 bases to trimming and J lost 1 base, with 9 bases between them. The CDR3 DNA sequence: TGTGCCAGCAGCCAGAAGGGGCTCCAAGAGACCCAGTACTTC. Protein sequence: CASSQKGLQETQYF.

V is TRBV12-5 and J is TRBJ2-1; 14 nucleotides agree with TRBD2. Germline V gives CDR1 LGHNT, CDR2 FRNRAP. The CDR3 is 19 amino acids. With V trimmed by 1 base and J by 4 bases, 9 bases remained unmatched. The CDR3 nucleotides are TGTGCTAGTGGTTTGGGCCACTTGGGACTAGCGGGGGAGTACAATGAGCAGTTCTTC. Translating gives CASGLGHLGLAGEYNEQFF. Filled out from reference TRBV12-5 and TRBJ2-1, the complete variable domain reads DARVTQTPRHKVTEMGQEVTMRCQPILGHNTVFWYRQTMMQGLELLAYFRNRAPLDDSGMPKDRFSAEMPDATLATLKIQPSEPRDSAVYFCASGLGHLGLAGEYNEQFFGPGTRLTVL.

J is TRBJ1-3 and V is TRBV14, with TRBD1 matching 7 bases. J lost 4 bases, V lost 0 bases, and 3 bases had no gene match. Germline V gene sequence: CDR1 SGHDN, CDR2 FVKESK. The CDR3 contains 15 residues. Here the CDR3 reads CASSQDRGGGNTIYF. CDR3 DNA sequence: TGTGCCAGCAGCCAAGATCGAGGGGGCGGAAACACCATATATTTT.